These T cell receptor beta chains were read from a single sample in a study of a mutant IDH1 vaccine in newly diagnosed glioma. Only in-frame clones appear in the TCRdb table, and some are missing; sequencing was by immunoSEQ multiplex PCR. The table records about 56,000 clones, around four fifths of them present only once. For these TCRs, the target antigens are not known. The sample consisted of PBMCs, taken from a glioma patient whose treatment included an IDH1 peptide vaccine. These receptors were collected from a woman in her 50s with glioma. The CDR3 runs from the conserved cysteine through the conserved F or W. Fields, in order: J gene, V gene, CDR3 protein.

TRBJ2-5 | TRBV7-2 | CASSFNSQETQYF
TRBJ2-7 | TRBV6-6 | CASSQSPGLDEQYF
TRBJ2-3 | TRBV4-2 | CASSDRPGRTDTQYF
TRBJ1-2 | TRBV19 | CASSDHRQTGF
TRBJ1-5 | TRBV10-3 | CAISESTYGGQPQHF
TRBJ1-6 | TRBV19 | CASSMTGPSYNSPLHF
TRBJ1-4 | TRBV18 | CASSPPGREKLFF
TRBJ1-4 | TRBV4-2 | CASSQVSTGEMGKLFF
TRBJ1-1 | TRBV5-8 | CASSLGTLLGEDTEAFF
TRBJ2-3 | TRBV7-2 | CASSLVGTGNTDTQYF
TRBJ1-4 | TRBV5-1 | CASSPAGTGNEKLFF
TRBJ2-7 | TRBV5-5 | CASSLGVLAYEQYF
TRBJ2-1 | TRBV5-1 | CASSFEGAEYNEQFF
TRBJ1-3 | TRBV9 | CASSVAWAGEDTIYF
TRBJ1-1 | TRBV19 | CASNPGLMNTEAFF
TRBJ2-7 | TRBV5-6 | CASSLVGASSSYEQYF
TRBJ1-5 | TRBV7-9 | CASIESGPPQHGNQPQHF
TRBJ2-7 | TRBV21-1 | CASGLGTGNRRQYF
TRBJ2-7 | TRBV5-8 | CASSSDRGRYEQYF
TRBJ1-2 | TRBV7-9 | CASSLEAAITGYTF
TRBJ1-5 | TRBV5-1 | CASSLEGNSNQPQHF
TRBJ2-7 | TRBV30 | CAWSALHEQYF
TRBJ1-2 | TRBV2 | CASRGVWGVYTF
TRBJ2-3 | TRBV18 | CASSPDEGASTDTQYF
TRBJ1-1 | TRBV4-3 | CASSQGTGQTTEAFF
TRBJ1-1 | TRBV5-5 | CASKAPSMNTEAFF
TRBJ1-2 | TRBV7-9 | CASTLGQGLGGYTF
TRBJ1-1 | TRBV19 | CASKTWGVPNTEAFF
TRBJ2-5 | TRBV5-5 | CASSPGRETQYF
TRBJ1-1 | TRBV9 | CASSGGGTEAFF
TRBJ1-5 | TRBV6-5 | CASSPTRDQPQHF
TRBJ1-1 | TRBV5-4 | CASSLAGGAGRTEAFF
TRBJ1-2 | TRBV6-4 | CASSEGLSYTF
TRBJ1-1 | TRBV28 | CASLGFLTEAFF
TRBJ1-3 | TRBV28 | CASREPGPGGNTIYF
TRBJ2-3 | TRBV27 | CASSTRGQGAPDTQYF
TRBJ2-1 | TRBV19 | CASSLLAGTDEQFF
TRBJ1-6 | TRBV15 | CATSRDYMGQGAPPLHF
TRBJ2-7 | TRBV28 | CASSLGGASSYEQYF
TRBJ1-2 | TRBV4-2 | CASSQVGGGAYGYTF
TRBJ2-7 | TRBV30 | CAWSLTRYEQYF
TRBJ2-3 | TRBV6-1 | CASSEWKRQRADTQYF
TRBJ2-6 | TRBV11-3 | CASSLRGQGLSGANVLTF
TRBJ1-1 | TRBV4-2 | CASSQDSQRNTEAFF
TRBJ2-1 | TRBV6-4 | CASSVSSGGPYNEQFF
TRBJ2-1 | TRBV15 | CAPRTPNEQFF
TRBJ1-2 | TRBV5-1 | CASSLSAGGYYGYTF
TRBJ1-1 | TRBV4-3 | CASSQDGDWAFF
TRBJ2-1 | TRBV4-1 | CASSLTVGIEQFF
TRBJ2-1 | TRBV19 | CASSDRRRDNEQFF
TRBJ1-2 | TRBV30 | CAWSPPDRGRVGYTF